This T cell receptor (beta chain) comes out of a study of T cell changes during pregnancy in multiple sclerosis. Clones were read by immunoSEQ multiplex PCR, and TCRdb kept only the in-frame ones, dropping some. This sample carries 40,000 to 50,000 clones, 94% of them seen once, and the ten largest clones take around 8.1%. The CDR3 is 15 residues long. Germline CDR1 reads MGHRA; CDR2 reads YSYEKL. With 1 base removed from V and 3 bases from J, the gap between germline ends came to 9 bases. This receptor was obtained from a female donor with multiple sclerosis, enrolled in a pregnancy study. The rearrangement links TRBV4-1 to TRBJ1-4; D possibly corresponds to TRBD1 (5 bases). The sequencing used CD8+ T cells from peripheral blood mononuclear cells, collected in the third trimester of pregnancy. The CDR3 bases are TGCGCCAGCAGCCAAGTTTGGGGGGCTAATGAAAAACTGTTTTTT. Encoded protein: CASSQVWGANEKLFF.